These 14 T cell receptor beta chains share one sample of origin, sequenced in a study of T cell repertoires in cytomegalovirus infection. TCRdb re-analysed the reads in MiXCR, keeping a single row per CDR3 protein. The sample shows fewer than 300,000 distinct CDR3 sequences, about 23% of them seen only once. Material for sequencing was PBMCs. The receptors were gathered from a human donor in good health (CMV status not recorded). Some clones in this sample may be carry-over from other donors' samples.

The sample holds many counts of this clonotype. V usage is TRBV7-2 and J usage is TRBJ2-7; 9 positions agree with TRBD2. The CDR3 sequence is 15 residues long. The germline gives CDR1 SGHTA, CDR2 FQGNSA. J was trimmed by 0 bases and V by 3 bases; bases with no gene match: 3. The CDR3, as DNA: TGTGCCAGCAGCTTGGGCGGGAGGGCCTCCTACGAGCAGTACTTC. It specifies CASSLGGRASYEQYF.

This clonotype was found many times. The chain carries TRBV28 and TRBJ2-7; a possible D gene is TRBD1 (5 bases). V was shortened by 3 bases and J by 1 base, with 16 bases between the two germline ends. This CDR3 has 16 residues. CDR1 is MDHEN, CDR2 SYDVKM, per germline. The CDR3 sequence: CASSFAPMTVSYEQYF. In DNA form, the CDR3 reads TGTGCCAGCAGTTTTGCTCCTATGACAGTATCCTACGAGCAGTACTTC.

The sample holds many counts of this clonotype. For the CDR3, the DNA is TGTGCCAGCAGCTTAACCCCTCTGACTAGCAATGAGCAGTTCTTC. Translation: CASSLTPLTSNEQFF. This chain uses TRBV7-3 with TRBJ2-1; D might be TRBD2 (6 bases). The germline V and J ends were trimmed by 0 bases and 6 bases, with 12 bases remaining between them. The CDR3 totals 15 residues. Germline CDR1 SGHTA, CDR2 FQGTGA.

This clonotype came up a few times. This sequence joins TRBV10-1 and TRBJ1-5; TRBD1 is a possible D gene (6 bases). This CDR3 comprises 13 residues. Trimming cost V 11 bases and J 2 bases, with 13 bases left between them. The V gene's germline CDR1 is WNHNN and CDR2 SYGVQD (reference sequence). In nucleotides, the CDR3 is TGCGCCCGGAACAGGGTTGGCAATCAGCCCCAGCATTTT. Residues: CARNRVGNQPQHF.

This clonotype has only a few counts. This rearrangement joins TRBV6-2 or TRBV6-3 to TRBJ1-5; 9 positions agree with TRBD1. The CDR3 covers 17 residues. Trimming at V came to 6 bases and at J to 0 bases, leaving 9 bases not matched to a gene. The V gene's germline CDR1 is MNHEY and CDR2 SVGEGT. Here the CDR3 DNA reads TGTGCCAGCAGCCCCAGAGGACAGGGGTTTAGCAATCAGCCCCAGCATTTT. It specifies CASSPRGQGFSNQPQHF.

Regarding this clonotype: Relative to the germline gene, one junction end is altered; a read error may explain this. CDR3 sequence (DNA): TGTGCCAACAGTCCGACAGGGGAAGAGACCCAGTACTTC. Translated: CANSPTGEETQYF. The rearrangement joins TRBV6-8 to TRBJ2-5, with 8 bases fitting TRBD1. Germline V lookup: CDR1 MNHGY, CDR2 SAAAGT. This CDR3 comprises 13 residues.

J is TRBJ2-1 and V is TRBV25-1; 8 bases match TRBD2. Germline CDR1 MGHDK, CDR2 SYGVNS. The CDR3 extends over 18 amino acids. Unmatched junction bases numbered 17, after V lost 3 bases and J lost 7 bases. The CDR3 DNA follows: TGTGCCAGCAGTGACGAGGGGGGGAGCGGGGGAGGATGGAATGAGCAGTTCTTC. Translating gives CASSDEGGSGGGWNEQFF.

CDR3: CASSQSSGQTYTDTQYF. The CDR3 DNA is TGCGCCAGCAGTCAATCCTCGGGACAAACATACACAGATACGCAGTATTTT. The chain couples TRBV23-1 to TRBJ2-3, with a weak D call TRBD1 (6 bases). TRBV23-1 is given ORF status, its function remaining uncertain. This CDR3 contains 17 residues. The V end was cut by 0 bases, the J end by 2 bases, with 15 bases between.

There are a few counts of this clonotype. V usage is TRBV27 and J usage is TRBJ2-5, with 7 bases fitting TRBD2. The CDR3 covers 15 residues. J was trimmed by 2 bases and V by 6 bases; bases with no gene match: 9. CDR1 is MNHEY and CDR2 is SMNVEV in the germline V gene (reference sequence). CDR3 nucleotide sequence: TGTGCCAGCAGCCAAGCCCTAGCGGTGCAAGAGACCCAGTACTTC. This sequence encodes CASSQALAVQETQYF.

The table lists this clonotype with many counts. The rearrangement uses TRBV11-2 and TRBJ2-7; 9 positions agree with TRBD1. The CDR3 has 12 amino acids. Germline V gene data show CDR1 as SGHAT and CDR2 as FQNNGV. After removal of 8 bases from V and 4 bases from J, the junction contained 3 bases not matched to a gene. In DNA form, the CDR3 reads TGTGCCAGCGACAGGGGGAGATACGAGCAGTACTTC. Its translation is CASDRGRYEQYF.

This clonotype was seen at least ten times. This chain links TRBV7-2 with TRBJ1-2; 11 bases match TRBD1. Germline trimming cut 4 bases from V and 6 bases from J; bases unmatched to any gene: 4. Germline V gene lookup returns CDR1 SGHTA and CDR2 FQGNSA. This CDR3 region has 14 residues. CDR3 region: CASSSGQGANGYTF. CDR3 nucleotides: TGTGCCAGCAGCTCAGGACAGGGGGCGAATGGCTACACCTTC. The entire variable domain, with the rest obtained from reference TRBV7-2 and TRBJ1-2, is as follows: GAGVSQSPSNKVTEKGKDVELRCDPISGHTALYWYRQSLGQGLEFLIYFQGNSAPDKSGLPSDRFSAERTGGSVSTLTIQRTQQEDSAVYLCASSSGQGANGYTFGSGTRLTVV.

Judged by abundance, this clonotype is large (0.1 to 1%). CDR3 in amino acids: CSGRVNEQFF. Here the CDR3 DNA reads TGCAGCGGCCGGGTCAATGAGCAGTTCTTC. The rearrangement uses TRBV29-1 and TRBJ2-1; D unresolved. CDR1 and CDR2 (germline): SQVTM, ANQGSEA. This CDR3 is 10 amino acids long. Trimming removed 7 bases from V and 6 bases from J, with 7 bases in between.

This clonotype occurred many times. The V gene is TRBV7-6, the J gene TRBJ2-3; TRBD2 is a possible D gene (5 bases). Trimming pared 5 bases from V and 4 bases from J, leaving 13 bases between. Germline V lookup: CDR1 SGHVS, CDR2 FNYEAQ. The CDR3 runs 14 residues. As DNA, the CDR3 is TGTGCCAGCAGCCAGTTGATCGGGGCAGATACGCAGTATTTT. This codes for CASSQLIGADTQYF.

This clonotype was recorded a few times. The chain has TRBV14 and TRBJ2-3; TRBD2 aligns across 8 bases. V trimming: 2 bases; J trimming: 3 bases; junction bases outside the gene matches: 4. Germline V gives CDR1 SGHDN, CDR2 FVKESK. The CDR3 spans 15 residues. The CDR3: CASSQSGSRTDTQYF. CDR3 coding DNA: TGTGCCAGCAGCCAAAGCGGGAGTAGAACAGATACGCAGTATTTT.